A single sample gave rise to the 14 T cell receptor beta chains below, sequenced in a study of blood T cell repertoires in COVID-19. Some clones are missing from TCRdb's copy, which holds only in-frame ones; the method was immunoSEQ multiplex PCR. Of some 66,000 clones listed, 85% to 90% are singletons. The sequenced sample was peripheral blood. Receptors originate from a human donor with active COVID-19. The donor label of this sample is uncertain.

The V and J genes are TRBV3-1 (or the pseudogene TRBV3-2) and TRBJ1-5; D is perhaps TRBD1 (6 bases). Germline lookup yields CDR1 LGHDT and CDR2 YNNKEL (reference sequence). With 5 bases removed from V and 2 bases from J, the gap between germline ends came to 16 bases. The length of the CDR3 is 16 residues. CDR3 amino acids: CASSFQTGQRNQPQHF. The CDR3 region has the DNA TGTGCCAGCAGCTTCCAGACAGGACAGCGCAATCAGCCCCAGCATTTT.

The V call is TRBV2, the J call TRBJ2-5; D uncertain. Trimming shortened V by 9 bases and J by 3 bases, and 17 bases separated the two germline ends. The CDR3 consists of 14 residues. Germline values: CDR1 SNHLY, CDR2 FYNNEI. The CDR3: CASLPVAQEETQYF. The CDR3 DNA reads TGTGCCAGTTTACCGGTCGCCCAGGAAGAGACCCAGTACTTC.

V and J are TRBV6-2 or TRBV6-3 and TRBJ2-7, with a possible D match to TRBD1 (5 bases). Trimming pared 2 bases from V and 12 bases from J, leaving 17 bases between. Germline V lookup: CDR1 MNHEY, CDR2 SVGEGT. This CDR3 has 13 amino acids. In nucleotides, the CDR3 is TGTGCCAGCAGTTACACGACAGATAGTCGCTCGTACTTC. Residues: CASSYTTDSRSYF.

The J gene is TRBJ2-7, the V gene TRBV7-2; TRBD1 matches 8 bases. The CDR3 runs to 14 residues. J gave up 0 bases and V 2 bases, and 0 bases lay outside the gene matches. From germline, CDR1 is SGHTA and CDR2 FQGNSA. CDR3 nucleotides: TGTGCCAGCAGCTTACAGGGGGCCTCCTACGAGCAGTACTTC. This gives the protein CASSLQGASYEQYF. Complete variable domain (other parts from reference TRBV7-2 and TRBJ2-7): GAGVSQSPSNKVTEKGKDVELRCDPISGHTALYWYRQSLGQGLEFLIYFQGNSAPDKSGLPSDRFSAERTGGSVSTLTIQRTQQEDSAVYLCASSLQGASYEQYFGPGTRLTVT.

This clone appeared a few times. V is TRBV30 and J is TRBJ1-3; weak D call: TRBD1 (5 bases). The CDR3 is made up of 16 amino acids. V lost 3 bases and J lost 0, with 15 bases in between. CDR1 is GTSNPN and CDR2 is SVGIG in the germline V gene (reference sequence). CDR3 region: CAWSIRQLSSGNTIYF. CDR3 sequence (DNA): TGTGCCTGGAGCATCCGACAGTTGAGCTCTGGAAACACCATATATTTT.

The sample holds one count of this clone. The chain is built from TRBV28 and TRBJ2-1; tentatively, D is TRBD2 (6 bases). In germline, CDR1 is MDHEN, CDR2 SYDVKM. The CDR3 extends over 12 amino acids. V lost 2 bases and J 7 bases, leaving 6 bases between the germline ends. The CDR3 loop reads CASSLSGNEQFF. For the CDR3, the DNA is TGTGCCAGCAGTTTAAGCGGGAATGAGCAGTTCTTC. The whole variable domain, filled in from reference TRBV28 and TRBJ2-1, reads DVKVTQSSRYLVKRTGEKVFLECVQDMDHENMFWYRQDPGLGLRLIYFSYDVKMKEKGDIPEGYSVSREKKERFSLILESASTNQTSMYLCASSLSGNEQFFGPGTRLTVL.

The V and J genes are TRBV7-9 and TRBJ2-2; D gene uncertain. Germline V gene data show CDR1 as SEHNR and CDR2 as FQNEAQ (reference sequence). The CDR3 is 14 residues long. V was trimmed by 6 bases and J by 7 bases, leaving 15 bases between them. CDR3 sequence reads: CASRHRHQDGELFF. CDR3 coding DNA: TGTGCCAGCAGGCACAGACACCAGGACGGGGAGCTGTTTTTT.

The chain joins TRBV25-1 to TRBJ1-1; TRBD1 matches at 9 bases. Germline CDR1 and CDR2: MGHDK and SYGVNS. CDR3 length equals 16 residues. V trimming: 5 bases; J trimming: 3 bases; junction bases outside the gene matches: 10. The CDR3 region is CASSPSGTGFDTEAFF. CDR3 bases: TGTGCCAGCAGTCCCTCCGGGACAGGGTTTGACACTGAAGCTTTCTTT.

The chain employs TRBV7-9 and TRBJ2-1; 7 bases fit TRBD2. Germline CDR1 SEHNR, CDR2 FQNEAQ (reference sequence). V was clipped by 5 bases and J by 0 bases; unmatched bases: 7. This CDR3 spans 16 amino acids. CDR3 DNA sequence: TGTGCCAGCAGCATAACTAGCGCAGGCTCCTACAATGAGCAGTTCTTC. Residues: CASSITSAGSYNEQFF.

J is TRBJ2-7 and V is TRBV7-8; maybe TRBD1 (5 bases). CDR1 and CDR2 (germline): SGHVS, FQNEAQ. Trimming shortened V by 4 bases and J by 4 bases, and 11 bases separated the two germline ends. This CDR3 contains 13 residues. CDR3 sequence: CASSSPGSYEQYF. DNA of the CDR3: TGTGCCAGCAGCTCCCCAGGGTCGTACGAGCAGTACTTC. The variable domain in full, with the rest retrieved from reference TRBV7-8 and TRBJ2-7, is GAGVSQSPRYKVAKRGQDVALRCDPISGHVSLFWYQQALGQGPEFLTYFQNEAQLDKSGLPSDRFFAERPEGSVSTLKIQRTQQEDSAVYLCASSSPGSYEQYFGPGTRLTVT.

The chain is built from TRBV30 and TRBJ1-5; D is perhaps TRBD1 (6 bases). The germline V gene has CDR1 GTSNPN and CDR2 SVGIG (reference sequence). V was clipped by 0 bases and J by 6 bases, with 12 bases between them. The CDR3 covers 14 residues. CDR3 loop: CAWSVGGLSQPQHF. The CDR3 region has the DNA TGTGCCTGGAGTGTTGGGGGCTTAAGTCAGCCCCAGCATTTT.

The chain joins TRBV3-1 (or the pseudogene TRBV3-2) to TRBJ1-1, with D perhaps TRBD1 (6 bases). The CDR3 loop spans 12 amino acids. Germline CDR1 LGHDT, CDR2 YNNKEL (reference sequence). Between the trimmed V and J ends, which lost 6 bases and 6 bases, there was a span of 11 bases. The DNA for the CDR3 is TGTGCCAGCAGTACAGAGGGGGCTGAAGCTTTCTTT. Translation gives CASSTEGAEAFF.

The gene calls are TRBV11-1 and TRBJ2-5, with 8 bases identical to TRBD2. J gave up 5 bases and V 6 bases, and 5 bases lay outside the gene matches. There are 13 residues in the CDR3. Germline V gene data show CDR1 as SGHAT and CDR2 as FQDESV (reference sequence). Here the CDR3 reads CASSRGGAETQYF. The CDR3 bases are TGTGCCAGCAGTCGGGGGGGGGCTGAGACCCAGTACTTC. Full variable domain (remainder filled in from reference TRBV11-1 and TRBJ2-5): EAEVAQSPRYKITEKSQAVAFWCDPISGHATLYWYRQILGQGPELLVQFQDESVVDDSQLPKDRFSAERLKGVDSTLKIQPAELGDSAMYLCASSRGGAETQYFGPGTRLLVL.

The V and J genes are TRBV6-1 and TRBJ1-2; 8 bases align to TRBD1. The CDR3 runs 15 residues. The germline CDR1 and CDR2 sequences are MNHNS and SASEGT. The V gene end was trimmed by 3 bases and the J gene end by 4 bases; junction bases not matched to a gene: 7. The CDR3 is CASSDQVTGGYGYTF. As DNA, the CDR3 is TGTGCCAGCAGTGATCAAGTTACAGGGGGCTATGGCTACACCTTC.